The 31 T cell receptor beta chains in this list originate from one sample, sequenced in a study of OX40 agonist ivuxolimab in advanced cancers. Assay used: immunoSEQ multiplex PCR; TCRdb lists only in-frame clones, some missing. The sample lists roughly 87,000 clones, approximately 91% occurring once. The specimen was CD4+ or CD8+ T cells sorted from blood, collected in a trial of the OX40 agonist ivuxolimab. The receptors come from an adult with an advanced solid tumor such as melanoma, head and neck, liver or kidney cancer.

This chain connects TRBV5-5 to TRBJ2-3, with 9 nucleotides matching TRBD2. V dropped 4 bases and J dropped 3; count of bases not matched to a gene: 15. In germline, CDR1 is SGHKS, CDR2 YYEKEE (reference sequence). This CDR3 contains 18 residues. The CDR3 is CASSALGLSGGMTDTQYF. CDR3 coding DNA: TGTGCCAGCAGCGCCTTGGGGCTTAGCGGGGGAATGACAGATACGCAGTATTTT.

The chain couples TRBV5-1 to TRBJ1-1; perhaps TRBD1 as D (5 bases). This CDR3 comprises 15 residues. Germline-derived CDR1 and CDR2 are SGHRS and YFSETQ. The ends were cut back, 1 base at V and 2 bases at J, with 12 bases in the middle. CDR3 bases: TGCGCCAGCAGCTTGTACGGGGCGGATAACACTGAAGCTTTCTTT. Residues: CASSLYGADNTEAFF.

The rearrangement links TRBV28 to TRBJ2-4; D ambiguous. V was pared by 3 bases and J by 8 bases, with 14 bases between. The length of the CDR3 is 14 residues. Looked up from germline, CDR1 is MDHEN and CDR2 is SYDVKM. DNA of the CDR3: TGTGCCAGCAGTTTTACCTCTATCCAAGACATTCAGTACTTC. It is translated as CASSFTSIQDIQYF.

V gene TRBV5-1 combines with J gene TRBJ2-7; 15 nucleotides align to TRBD2. Germline CDR1 is SGHRS and CDR2 is YFSETQ. The V gene end was trimmed by 8 bases and the J gene end by 0 bases; junction bases not matched to a gene: 9. CDR3 length equals 17 residues. In nucleotides, the CDR3 is TGCGCCAGGGGACTAGCGGGAGGACACAAAAGCTCCTACGAGCAGTACTTC. Protein product: CARGLAGGHKSSYEQYF.

The chain couples TRBV4-2 to TRBJ1-2; perhaps TRBD1 as D (5 bases). V lost 0 bases, J lost 5 bases, and 10 bases lay in between. CDR1 is LGHNA, CDR2 YNFKEQ, per germline. CDR3 length: 14 amino acids. The CDR3 loop reads CASSQDDSKYGYTF. DNA of the CDR3: TGTGCCAGCAGCCAAGACGACAGCAAATATGGCTACACCTTC.

This chain links TRBV27 with TRBJ2-3; 12 bases map to TRBD2. This CDR3 region has 22 residues. Trimming took 0 bases from V and 1 from J; bases not matched to a gene: 17. The germline V gene encodes CDR1 MNHEY and CDR2 SMNVEV (reference sequence). The CDR3 loop is CASSLSDPRLAGADRGTDTQYF. As DNA, the CDR3 is TGTGCCAGCAGTTTATCGGACCCTCGACTAGCGGGAGCAGACCGGGGCACAGATACGCAGTATTTT.

This chain connects TRBV28 to TRBJ2-3, with no clear D. CDR1 and CDR2 from the germline V gene are MDHEN and SYDVKM. The CDR3 extends over 15 amino acids. V lost 3 bases, J lost 5 bases, and 15 bases lay in between. The CDR3, as DNA: TGTGCCAGCAGTTTTTCAGATGGGCTTGGAGATACGCAGTATTTT. Translated, it gives CASSFSDGLGDTQYF.

The rearrangement uses TRBV5-4 and TRBJ2-2; tentatively, D is TRBD1 or TRBD2 (5 bases each). This CDR3 has 15 residues. V was cut by 4 bases and J by 5 bases, with 15 bases left in between. CDR1 is SGHNT and CDR2 is YYREEE in the germline V gene (reference sequence). The CDR3 loop reads CASSAFGTKTGELFF. Written as DNA, the CDR3 is TGTGCCAGCAGCGCCTTCGGGACCAAGACCGGGGAGCTGTTTTTT.

The V and J genes are TRBV7-8 and TRBJ2-3; D is unclear. Germline values: CDR1 SGHVS, CDR2 FQNEAQ. The CDR3 is 13 residues long. Trimming took off 1 base at V and 6 bases at J, with 8 bases between the two ends. The CDR3 region has the DNA TGTGCCAGCAGCTTAGATAGGCTGGATACGCAGTATTTT. This encodes CASSLDRLDTQYF.

The rearrangement links TRBV5-1 to TRBJ1-4; D unclear. CDR1 and CDR2 from the germline V gene are SGHRS and YFSETQ. The length of the CDR3 is 13 residues. V lost 5 bases and J lost 4, with 9 bases in between. CDR3: CASRQTFNEKLFF. In DNA form, the CDR3 reads TGCGCCAGCAGGCAGACTTTTAATGAAAAACTGTTTTTT.

J is TRBJ2-7 and V is TRBV6-6; 12 nucleotides agree with TRBD1. CDR3 size: 14 residues. In germline, CDR1 is MNHNY, CDR2 SVGAGI (reference sequence). With 2 bases clipped from V and 5 bases from J, the junction kept 1 base outside the gene matches. The CDR3 spells CASSYGTGGDEQYF. Here the CDR3 DNA reads TGTGCCAGCAGTTACGGGACAGGGGGCGACGAGCAGTACTTC.

This clone was observed a single time. This sequence joins TRBV5-1 and TRBJ2-6; TRBD1 matches at 9 bases. V shed 0 bases and J 1 base; nucleotides not matched to a gene: 2. The germline V gene encodes CDR1 SGHRS and CDR2 YFSETQ. The CDR3 consists of 17 residues. CDR3 loop: CASSLVGQGSGANVLTF. CDR3 sequence (DNA): TGCGCCAGCAGCTTGGTTGGACAGGGGTCTGGGGCCAACGTCCTGACTTTC.

This chain uses TRBV5-5 with TRBJ1-4; D uncertain. Germline assignment: CDR1 SGHKS and CDR2 YYEKEE (reference sequence). There are 15 residues in the CDR3. With 4 bases removed from V and 6 bases from J, the gap between germline ends came to 16 bases. CDR3 DNA: TGTGCCAGCAGCGTCACTGACAATGTCGATGAAAAACTGTTTTTT. Its protein is CASSVTDNVDEKLFF.

The chain carries TRBV27 and TRBJ2-3; D remains unclear. The V end was cut by 6 bases, the J end by 0 bases, with 10 bases between. Germline lookup yields CDR1 MNHEY and CDR2 SMNVEV (reference sequence). CDR3 length: 14 amino acids. CDR3: CASSRGPSTDTQYF. CDR3 nucleotides: TGTGCCAGCAGCCGCGGCCCTAGCACAGATACGCAGTATTTT.

The chain recombines TRBV2 with TRBJ2-5; D remains ambiguous. This CDR3 is 12 amino acids long. Per the germline V gene, CDR1 is SNHLY and CDR2 is FYNNEI. V lost 7 bases, J lost 5 bases, and 11 bases lay in between. The CDR3 protein is CASKGLGETQYF. The CDR3 coding sequence is TGTGCCAGCAAGGGTCTCGGGGAGACCCAGTACTTC.

The rearrangement uses TRBV30 and TRBJ2-3; 8 bases are a match to TRBD2. The germline V gene has CDR1 GTSNPN and CDR2 SVGIG (reference sequence). The V and J ends lost 3 bases and 7 bases, in that order; junction bases with no gene match: 12. There are 15 residues in the CDR3. As DNA, the CDR3 is TGTGCCTGGAGGGAACCGGGACTAGGACTTTATACGCAGTATTTT. It yields the protein CAWREPGLGLYTQYF. Based on the CDR3 plus reference TRBV30 and TRBJ2-3, the full variable domain is SQTIHQWPATLVQPVGSPLSLECTVEGTSNPNLYWYRQAAGRGLQLLFYSVGIGQISSEVPQNLSASRPQDRQFILSSKKLLLSDSGFYLCAWREPGLGLYTQYFGPGTRLTVL.

This sequence joins TRBV18 and TRBJ1-5, with D perhaps TRBD1 (5 bases). Per germline, CDR1 KGHSH and CDR2 LQKENI. The V gene lost 0 bases and the J gene lost 2 bases, with 8 bases spanning the gap. CDR3 length: 15 amino acids. The CDR3 bases are TGTGCCAGCTCACCACCGGGGGGTGGCAATCAGCCCCAGCATTTT. Translation gives CASSPPGGGNQPQHF.

This chain links TRBV5-4 with TRBJ1-1, with TRBD1 matching over 7 bases. The length of the CDR3 is 14 residues. Germline values: CDR1 SGHNT, CDR2 YYREEE (reference sequence). J lost 8 bases, V lost 6 bases, and 13 bases had no gene match. This chain's CDR3 is CASTYSGTASEAFF. CDR3 coding DNA: TGTGCCAGCACCTATTCCGGGACAGCCTCGGAAGCTTTCTTT.

The rearrangement links TRBV6-4 to TRBJ1-2; possible D gene TRBD1, 5 bases. This CDR3 region has 16 residues. The V and J ends lost 2 bases and 2 bases respectively, with 15 bases between them. CDR1 MRHNA and CDR2 SNTAGT come from the germline V gene. The CDR3 DNA is TGTGCCAGCAGTGACAACGGGGCAGCGGGAAACTATGGCTACACCTTC. Amino acids: CASSDNGAAGNYGYTF.

The chain is built from TRBV19 and TRBJ1-6, with D uncertain. V shed 5 bases and J shed 0 bases, with 8 bases lying between them. The germline gives CDR1 LNHDA, CDR2 SQIVND (reference sequence). This CDR3 comprises 15 residues. Written as DNA, the CDR3 is TGTGCCAGTAGTTTGAAGAGCTCCTATAATTCACCCCTCCACTTT. Translated: CASSLKSSYNSPLHF.

V usage is TRBV28 and J usage is TRBJ1-1; D is ambiguous. The CDR3 spans 12 residues. Per germline, CDR1 MDHEN and CDR2 SYDVKM. Trimming pared 8 bases from V and 5 bases from J, leaving 12 bases between. The CDR3 sequence is CASAGLVTEAFF. The CDR3 bases are TGTGCCAGCGCCGGCCTGGTTACTGAAGCTTTCTTT.

This clone was counted a single time. V gene TRBV9 combines with J gene TRBJ1-5, with TRBD1 identical over 8 bases. The CDR3 loop spans 16 amino acids. The V and J ends lost 3 bases and 2 bases, in that order; junction bases with no gene match: 7. Germline V gives CDR1 SGDLS, CDR2 YYNGEE. This CDR3 reads CASSAGTGNGNQPQHF. The CDR3 region has the DNA TGTGCCAGCAGCGCCGGGACAGGTAATGGCAATCAGCCCCAGCATTTT.

To note about this clone: Other nucleotide sequences in the sample specify the same CDR3. CDR3 amino acids: CASSLIGTDTQYF. DNA of the CDR3: TGTGCCAGCAGCTTAATTGGGACAGATACGCAGTATTTT. The chain employs TRBV7-9 and TRBJ2-3; D uncertain. CDR3 size: 13 residues. V shed 2 bases and J shed 3 bases, with 6 bases lying between them. Germline values: CDR1 SEHNR, CDR2 FQNEAQ (reference sequence).

The V gene is TRBV5-4, the J gene TRBJ2-3; 11 bases map to TRBD2. The CDR3 spans 15 residues. Germline values: CDR1 SGHNT, CDR2 YYREEE (reference sequence). Trimming at V came to 2 bases and at J to 1 base, leaving 0 bases not matched to a gene. The CDR3 DNA reads as TGTGCCAGCAGCTTTAGCGGGGGGGGCACAGATACGCAGTATTTT. It is translated as CASSFSGGGTDTQYF.

The V gene is TRBV2, the J gene TRBJ2-5; 8 bases line up with TRBD1. With V trimmed by 5 bases and J by 3 bases, 5 bases remained unmatched. The CDR3 spans 14 residues. CDR1 SNHLY and CDR2 FYNNEI come from the germline V gene. As DNA, the CDR3 is TGTGCCAGCAGTTACCAGGACAGGGAAGAGACCCAGTACTTC. As protein: CASSYQDREETQYF.

Here the CDR3 DNA reads TGTGCCAGCACCCCAGCCGGGACAGGGGGCTACGAGCAGTACTTC. It yields the protein CASTPAGTGGYEQYF. This chain joins TRBV28 and TRBJ2-7; 11 nucleotides agree with TRBD1. The CDR3 is 15 amino acids. The V segment lost 7 bases and the J segment 3 bases; nucleotides outside the gene matches: 8. CDR1 is MDHEN and CDR2 is SYDVKM in the germline V gene.

The chain carries TRBV7-8 and TRBJ2-7; 7 bases are shared with TRBD2. Germline V gene lookup returns CDR1 SGHVS and CDR2 FQNEAQ. V shed 4 bases and J 2 bases; nucleotides not matched to a gene: 5. CDR3 size: 14 residues. The CDR3 protein is CASSSWGGAYEQYF. CDR3 DNA: TGTGCCAGCAGCTCGTGGGGGGGGGCCTACGAGCAGTACTTC.

V is TRBV4-2 and J is TRBJ2-3; 15 positions match TRBD2. The CDR3 sequence is 17 residues long. Germline-derived CDR1 and CDR2 are LGHNA and YNFKEQ. V trimming: 5 bases; J trimming: 5 bases; junction bases outside the gene matches: 8. The CDR3 sequence is CASSVPGLAGGLDTQYF. DNA of the CDR3: TGTGCCAGCAGCGTACCGGGACTAGCGGGGGGCTTAGATACGCAGTATTTT.

The V call is TRBV7-2, the J call TRBJ2-7, with 7 bases that match TRBD2. CDR3 length: 15 amino acids. Looked up from germline, CDR1 is SGHTA and CDR2 is FQGNSA. V lost 5 bases and J lost 3; bases outside the gene matches: 10. CDR3 DNA sequence: TGTGCCAGCAGCCTCCTAGGGGCTAGCGGCTACGAGCAGTACTTC. Translation: CASSLLGASGYEQYF.

This clone was recorded only once. The V and J genes are TRBV25-1 and TRBJ1-2, with unresolved D. Trimming stripped 2 bases from V and 4 bases from J, with 11 bases between. The CDR3 runs 14 residues. Germline V gene lookup returns CDR1 MGHDK and CDR2 SYGVNS. CDR3 sequence (DNA): TGTGCCAGCAGTGAAGAGGGTGGTAGCTATGGCTACACCTTC. Translation gives CASSEEGGSYGYTF.

The rearrangement uses TRBV6-1 and TRBJ2-1; D is perhaps TRBD1 (7 bases). The CDR3 spans 17 residues. V dropped 3 bases and J dropped 4 bases, with 19 bases sitting between them. Germline V CDR1 and CDR2: MNHNS, SASEGT. The CDR3 DNA sequence: TGTGCCAGCAGTGAGAACTTATCGGGGGACAGTTACAATGAGCAGTTCTTC. Amino acid sequence: CASSENLSGDSYNEQFF.